The present TCR beta chain was sequenced within a study of blood T cell dynamics during melanoma immunotherapy. Germline V CDR1 and CDR2: SNHLY, FYNNEI. Unmatched junction bases numbered 7, after V lost 6 bases and J lost 4 bases. CDR3 length: 15 amino acids. Time point given: week 3, after first cycle of checkpoint inhibitor. One draw preceded checkpoint blockade; another followed its first cycle at week 3. Each bulk PBMC sample had around 380 ng DNA loaded. Profiling relied on immunoSEQ multiplex PCR, and the TCRdb table lists in-frame clones only, not all of them. The data hold approximately 15,000 clones, with 75% to 90% observed a single time.

The receptor was isolated from a human donor with melanoma. The source material was blood, sampled from a patient treated with checkpoint blockade. V and J are TRBV2 and TRBJ2-5; 11 nucleotides agree with TRBD2. This CDR3 reads CASRKLAGVSETQYF. CDR3 coding DNA: TGTGCCAGCAGGAAACTAGCGGGAGTGTCAGAGACCCAGTACTTC.